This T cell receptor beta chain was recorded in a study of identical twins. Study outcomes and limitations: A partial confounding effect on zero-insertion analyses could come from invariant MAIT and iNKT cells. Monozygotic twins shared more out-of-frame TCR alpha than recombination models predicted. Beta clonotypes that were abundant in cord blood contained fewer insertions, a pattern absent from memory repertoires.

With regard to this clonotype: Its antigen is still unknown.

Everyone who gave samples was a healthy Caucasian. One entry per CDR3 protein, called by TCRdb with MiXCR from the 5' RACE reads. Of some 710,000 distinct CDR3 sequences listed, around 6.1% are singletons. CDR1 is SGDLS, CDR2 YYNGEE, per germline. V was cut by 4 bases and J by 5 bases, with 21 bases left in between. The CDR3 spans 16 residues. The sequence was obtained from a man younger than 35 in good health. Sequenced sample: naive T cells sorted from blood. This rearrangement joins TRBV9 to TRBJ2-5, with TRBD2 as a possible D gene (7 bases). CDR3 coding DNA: TGTGCCAGCAGCCCCGAGGGGGGGCGCGTCTCGGAGACCCAGTACTTC. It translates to CASSPEGGRVSETQYF.